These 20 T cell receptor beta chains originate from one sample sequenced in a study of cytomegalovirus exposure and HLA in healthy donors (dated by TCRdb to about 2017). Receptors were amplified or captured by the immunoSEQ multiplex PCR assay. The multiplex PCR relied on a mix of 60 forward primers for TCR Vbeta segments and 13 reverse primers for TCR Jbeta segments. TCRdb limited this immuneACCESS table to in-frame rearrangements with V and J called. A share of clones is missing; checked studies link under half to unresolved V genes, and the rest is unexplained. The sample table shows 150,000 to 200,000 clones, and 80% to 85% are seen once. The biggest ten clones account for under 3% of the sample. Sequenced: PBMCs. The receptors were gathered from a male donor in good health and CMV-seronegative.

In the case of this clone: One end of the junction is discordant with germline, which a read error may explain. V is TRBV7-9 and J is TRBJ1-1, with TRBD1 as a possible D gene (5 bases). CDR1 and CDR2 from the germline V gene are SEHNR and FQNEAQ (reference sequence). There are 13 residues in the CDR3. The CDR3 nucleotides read TGTTCCAGCAGCTCCTACAGGTTTGGTGAAGCTTTCTTT. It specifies CSSSSYRFGEAFF.

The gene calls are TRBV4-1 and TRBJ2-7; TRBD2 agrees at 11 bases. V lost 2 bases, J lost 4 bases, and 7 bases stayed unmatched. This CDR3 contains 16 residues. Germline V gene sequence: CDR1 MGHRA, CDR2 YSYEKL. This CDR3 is CASSQNIAGGVYEQYF. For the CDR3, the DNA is TGCGCCAGCAGCCAAAATATAGCGGGGGGGGTTTACGAGCAGTACTTC.

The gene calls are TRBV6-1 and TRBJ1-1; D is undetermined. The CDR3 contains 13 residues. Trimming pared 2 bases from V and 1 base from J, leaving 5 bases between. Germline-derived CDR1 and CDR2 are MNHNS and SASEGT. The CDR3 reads CASSESGNTEAFF. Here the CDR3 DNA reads TGTGCCAGCAGTGAATCCGGGAACACTGAAGCTTTCTTT.

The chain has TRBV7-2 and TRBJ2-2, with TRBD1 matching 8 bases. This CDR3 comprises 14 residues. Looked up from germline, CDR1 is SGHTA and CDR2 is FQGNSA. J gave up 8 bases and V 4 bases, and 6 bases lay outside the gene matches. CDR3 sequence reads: CASSSIRGHGELFF. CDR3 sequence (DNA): TGTGCCAGCAGCTCGATCAGGGGGCATGGGGAGCTGTTTTTT.

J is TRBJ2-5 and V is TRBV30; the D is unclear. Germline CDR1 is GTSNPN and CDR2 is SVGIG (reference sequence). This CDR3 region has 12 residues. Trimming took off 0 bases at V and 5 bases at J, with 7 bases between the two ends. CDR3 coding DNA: TGTGCCTGGAGTGTACAGCCGGAGACCCAGTACTTC. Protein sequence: CAWSVQPETQYF. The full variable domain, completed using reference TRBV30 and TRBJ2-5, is SQTIHQWPATLVQPVGSPLSLECTVEGTSNPNLYWYRQAAGRGLQLLFYSVGIGQISSEVPQNLSASRPQDRQFILSSKKLLLSDSGFYLCAWSVQPETQYFGPGTRLLVL.

The DNA for the CDR3 is TGTGCCAGTAGTAAGGGGGATACGCAGTATTTT. Translating gives CASSKGDTQYF. J is TRBJ2-3 and V is TRBV19; tentative D call: TRBD1 (5 bases). From germline, CDR1 is LNHDA and CDR2 SQIVND (reference sequence). CDR3 length: 11 residues. Trimming removed 4 bases from V and 6 bases from J, with 5 bases in between.

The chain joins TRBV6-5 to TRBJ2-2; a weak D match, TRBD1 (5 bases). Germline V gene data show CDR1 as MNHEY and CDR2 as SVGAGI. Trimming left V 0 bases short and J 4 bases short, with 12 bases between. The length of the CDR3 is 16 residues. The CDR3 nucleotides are TGTGCCAGCAGTTACTCATCCAGGGTGGCCACCGGGGAGCTGTTTTTT. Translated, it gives CASSYSSRVATGELFF.

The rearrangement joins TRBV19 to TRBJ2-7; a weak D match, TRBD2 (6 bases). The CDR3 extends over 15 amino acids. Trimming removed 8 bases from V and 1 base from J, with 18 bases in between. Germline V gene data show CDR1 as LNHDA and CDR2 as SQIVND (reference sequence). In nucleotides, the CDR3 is TGTGCCAGTCGGGGGTCCGGCTTGAGGTCCTACGAGCAGTACTTC. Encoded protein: CASRGSGLRSYEQYF.

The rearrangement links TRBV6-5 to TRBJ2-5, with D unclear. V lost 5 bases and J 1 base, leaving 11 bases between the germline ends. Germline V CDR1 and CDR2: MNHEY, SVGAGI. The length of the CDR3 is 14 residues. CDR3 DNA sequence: TGTGCCAGCAGTAGTGCCCCGGGCCAAGAGACCCAGTACTTC. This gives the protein CASSSAPGQETQYF.

Written as DNA, the CDR3 is TGTGCCAGCAGCTTGTTTGCGCGCTCCTATAATTCACCCCTCCACTTT. Translation: CASSLFARSYNSPLHF. This chain uses TRBV7-2 with TRBJ1-6; D gene ambiguous. V was pared by 3 bases and J by 0 bases, with 9 bases between. The CDR3 is made up of 16 amino acids. Germline lookup yields CDR1 SGHTA and CDR2 FQGNSA. Combining the CDR3 with reference TRBV7-2 and TRBJ1-6 gives the whole variable domain GAGVSQSPSNKVTEKGKDVELRCDPISGHTALYWYRQSLGQGLEFLIYFQGNSAPDKSGLPSDRFSAERTGGSVSTLTIQRTQQEDSAVYLCASSLFARSYNSPLHFGNGTRLTVT.

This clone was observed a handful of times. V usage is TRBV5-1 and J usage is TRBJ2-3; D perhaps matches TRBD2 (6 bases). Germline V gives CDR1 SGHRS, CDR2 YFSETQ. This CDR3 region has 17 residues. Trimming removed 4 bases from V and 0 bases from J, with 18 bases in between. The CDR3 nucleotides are TGCGCCAGCAGCCGGTTCGGCGGAGGGGCTAGCACAGATACGCAGTATTTT. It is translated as CASSRFGGGASTDTQYF. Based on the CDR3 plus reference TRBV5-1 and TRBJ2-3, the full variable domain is KAGVTQTPRYLIKTRGQQVTLSCSPISGHRSVSWYQQTPGQGLQFLFEYFSETQRNKGNFPGRFSGRQFSNSRSEMNVSTLELGDSALYLCASSRFGGGASTDTQYFGPGTRLTVL.

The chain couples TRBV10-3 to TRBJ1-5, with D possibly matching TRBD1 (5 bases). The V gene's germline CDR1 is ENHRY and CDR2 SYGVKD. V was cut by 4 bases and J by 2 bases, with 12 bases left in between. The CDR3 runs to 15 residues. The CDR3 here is CAISALDSRNQPQHF. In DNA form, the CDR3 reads TGTGCCATCAGTGCATTAGACAGTCGCAATCAGCCCCAGCATTTT.

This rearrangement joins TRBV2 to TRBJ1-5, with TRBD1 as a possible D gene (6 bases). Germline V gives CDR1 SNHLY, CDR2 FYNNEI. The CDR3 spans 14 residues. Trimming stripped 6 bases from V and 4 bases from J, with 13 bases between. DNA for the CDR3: TGTGCCAGCAGGATAGGACAGAGAAATCAGCCCCAGCATTTT. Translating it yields CASRIGQRNQPQHF.

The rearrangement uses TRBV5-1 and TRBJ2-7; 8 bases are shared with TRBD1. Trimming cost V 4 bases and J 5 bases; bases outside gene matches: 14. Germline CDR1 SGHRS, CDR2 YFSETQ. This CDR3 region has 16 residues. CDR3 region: CASSPIRTGRGDEQYF. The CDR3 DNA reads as TGCGCCAGCAGCCCGATACGGACAGGGCGAGGGGACGAGCAGTACTTC.

CDR3 sequence (DNA): TGTGCCAGCAGCATCTTACCTGCAGGGGTAATAGGAGAGACCCAGTACTTC. Protein: CASSILPAGVIGETQYF. The chain uses TRBV21-1 and TRBJ2-5; the table's D call of TRBD1 was not tested on the DNA. TRBV21-1 is a known pseudogene. This CDR3 has 17 amino acids.

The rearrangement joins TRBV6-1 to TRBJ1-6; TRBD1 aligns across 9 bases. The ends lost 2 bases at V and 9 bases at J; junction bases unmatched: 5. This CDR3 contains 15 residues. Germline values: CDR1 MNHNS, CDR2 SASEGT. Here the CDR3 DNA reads TGTGCCAGCAGTGAAACGACAGGGGGAGGTTCACCCCTCCACTTT. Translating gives CASSETTGGGSPLHF.

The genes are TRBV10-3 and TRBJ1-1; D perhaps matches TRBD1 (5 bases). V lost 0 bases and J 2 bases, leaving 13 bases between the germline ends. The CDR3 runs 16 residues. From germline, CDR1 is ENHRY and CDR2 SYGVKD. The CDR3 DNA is TGTGCCATCAGTGAGTCTCGGGGGTGGGAAAACACTGAAGCTTTCTTT. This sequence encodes CAISESRGWENTEAFF.

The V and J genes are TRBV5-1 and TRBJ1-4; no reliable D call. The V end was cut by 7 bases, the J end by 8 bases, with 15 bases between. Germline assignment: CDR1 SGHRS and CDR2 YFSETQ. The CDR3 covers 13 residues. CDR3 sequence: CASGRGGGEKLFF. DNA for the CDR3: TGCGCCAGCGGGCGGGGTGGAGGAGAAAAACTGTTTTTT.

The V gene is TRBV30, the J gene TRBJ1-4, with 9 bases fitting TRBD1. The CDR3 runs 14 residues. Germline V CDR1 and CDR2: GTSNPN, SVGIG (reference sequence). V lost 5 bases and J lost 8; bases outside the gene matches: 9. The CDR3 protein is CAWSPGTGSEKLFF. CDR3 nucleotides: TGTGCCTGGTCCCCCGGGACAGGGAGCGAAAAACTGTTTTTT.

As DNA, the CDR3 is TGTGCCAGCAGCTTAACAGGGGACCCTAACTATGGCTACACCTTC. It specifies CASSLTGDPNYGYTF. The rearrangement links TRBV11-2 to TRBJ1-2, with 7 bases identical to TRBD1. V lost 2 bases to trimming and J lost 0 bases; unmatched junction nucleotides: 3. CDR1 SGHAT and CDR2 FQNNGV come from the germline V gene. The CDR3 covers 15 residues.